This T cell receptor beta chain stems from a study of cytomegalovirus exposure and HLA in healthy donors. In germline, CDR1 is LNHDA, CDR2 SQIVND (reference sequence). The CDR3 sequence is 17 residues long. With V trimmed by 7 bases and J by 0 bases, 11 bases remained unmatched. The primer mix had 60 Vbeta and 13 Jbeta primers. Method: immunoSEQ multiplex PCR; TCRdb's copy keeps in-frame clones and lacks some. The sample comprises about 68,000 clones, 81% of which are singletons, and about 6.5% rests with the top ten. The sequence came from a human donor in good health. The sample taken for sequencing was PBMCs. The rearrangement uses TRBV19 and TRBJ1-4, with 7 bases matching TRBD1. The CDR3 sequence: CASTRDRTFATNEKLFF. CDR3 coding DNA: TGTGCCAGTACCCGGGACAGAACTTTTGCAACTAATGAAAAACTGTTTTTT.